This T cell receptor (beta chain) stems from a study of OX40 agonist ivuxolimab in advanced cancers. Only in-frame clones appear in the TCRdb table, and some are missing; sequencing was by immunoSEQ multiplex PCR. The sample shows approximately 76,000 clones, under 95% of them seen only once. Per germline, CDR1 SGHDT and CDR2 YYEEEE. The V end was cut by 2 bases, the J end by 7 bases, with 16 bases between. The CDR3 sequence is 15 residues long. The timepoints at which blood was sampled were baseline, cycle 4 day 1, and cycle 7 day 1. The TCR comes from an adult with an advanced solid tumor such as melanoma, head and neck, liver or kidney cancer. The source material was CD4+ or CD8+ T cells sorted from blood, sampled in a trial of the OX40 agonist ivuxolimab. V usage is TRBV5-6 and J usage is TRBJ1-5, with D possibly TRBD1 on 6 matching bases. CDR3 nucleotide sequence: TGTGCCAGCAGCTTCCTCGTGGCAGGGGACCAGCCCCAGCATTTT. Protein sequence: CASSFLVAGDQPQHF.